This entry lists 19 T cell receptor beta chains sequenced from one sample in a study of regulatory T cells in long-lasting Graves disease. TCR beta libraries were built with iRepertoire HTBI primers and Arm-PCR of CDR3 regions. TCRdb independently ran MiXCR on the multiplex PCR reads; one entry per CDR3 protein. Here the sample spans about 500,000 distinct CDR3 sequences, 16% being singletons. The time point denotes: newly diagnosed GD, antithyroid drugs for less than 3 months. The authors made the TCR library using RNA they extracted from PBMCs. Separately, the same data were catalogued under a study of T cells in Graves' hyperthyroidism and ophthalmopathy.

The sequenced sample was peripheral blood mononuclear cells (PBMCs), obtained at new diagnosis, from a patient treated with antithyroid drugs. Receptors were obtained from a man aged 35 to 55 with Graves disease.

This clonotype was counted ten times or more. The gene calls are TRBV3-1 and TRBJ1-1; possibly TRBD1 for D (6 bases). Deletions cut 4 bases from V and 5 bases from J, with 11 bases between. This CDR3 comprises 13 residues. Germline V CDR1 and CDR2: LGHDT, YNNKEL (reference sequence). The CDR3, as DNA: TGTGCCAGCAGCCGACTACAGGGAACTGAAGCTTTCTTT. This encodes CASSRLQGTEAFF.

This clonotype was seen repeatedly, ten times or more. The V gene is TRBV7-2, the J gene TRBJ2-3; 12 nucleotides align to TRBD2. The CDR3 has 18 amino acids. The germline CDR1 and CDR2 sequences are SGHTA and FQGNSA. V dropped 3 bases and J dropped 3; count of bases not matched to a gene: 10. In DNA, the CDR3 is TGTGCCAGCAGCTTGGGGAGTACTAGCGGGAGGATGACAGATACGCAGTATTTT. Protein product: CASSLGSTSGRMTDTQYF.

The chain has TRBV29-1 and TRBJ2-7; 10 bases line up with TRBD1. Losses at the gene ends were 6 bases for V and 4 bases for J; bases not matched to a gene: 6. In germline, CDR1 is SQVTM, CDR2 ANQGSEA. CDR3 length: 13 residues. The CDR3 is CSVIRDRGYEQYF. CDR3 DNA sequence: TGCAGCGTCATCCGGGACAGGGGATACGAGCAGTACTTC.

The chain couples TRBV12-3 or TRBV12-4 to TRBJ2-2, with D possibly being TRBD2 (7 bases). This CDR3 is built from 14 residues. V lost 11 bases, J lost 2 bases, and 15 bases lay in between. CDR3 coding DNA: TGTGCCGTAGAGGGGGGGGCTAACACCGGGGAGCTGTTTTTT. Its protein product is CAVEGGANTGELFF.

This clonotype was detected ten times or more. The rearrangement joins TRBV12-3 or TRBV12-4 to TRBJ2-1; no clear D. V was pared by 4 bases and J by 0 bases, with 10 bases between. The CDR3 consists of 15 residues. CDR3 protein: CASSSEWSSYNEQFF. The CDR3 bases are TGTGCCAGCAGTTCTGAGTGGAGCTCCTACAATGAGCAGTTCTTC.

This clonotype was picked up many times. The V and J genes are TRBV6-1 and TRBJ2-7; the match to TRBD1 covers 8 bases. The CDR3 consists of 11 residues. The ends lost 6 bases at V and 12 bases at J; junction bases unmatched: 7. The germline CDR1 and CDR2 sequences are MNHNS and SASEGT. CDR3 nucleotides: TGTGCCAGCAGGTCCGACAGGGGTCTGTACTTC. Translation gives CASRSDRGLYF.

The chain is built from TRBV5-6 and TRBJ2-3; TRBD1 matches at 7 bases. The CDR3 is made up of 14 amino acids. V was pared by 3 bases and J by 8 bases, with 9 bases of the junction left unmatched. The germline V gene encodes CDR1 SGHDT and CDR2 YYEEEE. The CDR3 sequence: CASSSGQCLGTQYF. As DNA, the CDR3 is TGTGCCAGCAGCTCGGGACAGTGTCTAGGTACGCAGTATTTT.

This clonotype was seen a few times. This chain connects TRBV20-1 to TRBJ2-5; 11 bases line up with TRBD2. The V gene end was trimmed by 6 bases and the J gene end by 7 bases; junction bases not matched to a gene: 13. Germline V lookup: CDR1 DFQATT, CDR2 SNEGSKA (reference sequence). This CDR3 region has 15 residues. CDR3 loop: CSAYPGLAVEGTQYF. DNA for the CDR3: TGCAGTGCCTATCCGGGACTAGCGGTTGAAGGGACCCAGTACTTC.

The chain combines TRBV19 with TRBJ2-7, with D perhaps matching TRBD2 (5 bases). This CDR3 region has 14 residues. The germline V gene encodes CDR1 LNHDA and CDR2 SQIVND (reference sequence). Trimming stripped 3 bases from V and 6 bases from J, with 15 bases between. CDR3 loop: CASSISPLVGEQYF. The CDR3 DNA sequence: TGTGCCAGTAGTATTTCGCCACTAGTTGGCGAGCAGTACTTC.

The V and J genes are TRBV10-3 and TRBJ1-6, with D tentatively TRBD1 (6 bases). Trimming left V 11 bases short and J 9 bases short, with 17 bases between. This CDR3 is built from 13 residues. Germline CDR1 is ENHRY and CDR2 is SYGVKD. CDR3 sequence: CAGRQDWGSPLHF. CDR3 DNA: TGTGCCGGCCGACAGGACTGGGGTTCACCCCTCCACTTT.

The J gene is TRBJ2-7, the V gene TRBV7-2; D may match TRBD1 or TRBD2 (5 bases each). V was clipped by 1 base and J by 6 bases, with 13 bases between them. The CDR3 extends over 14 amino acids. Germline V gene sequence: CDR1 SGHTA, CDR2 FQGNSA. The CDR3, as DNA: TGTGCCAGCAGCTTAGTTGGGACCGCGACCGAGCAGTACTTC. As protein: CASSLVGTATEQYF.

This clonotype was found many times. The V gene is TRBV28, the J gene TRBJ2-5, with 10 bases matching TRBD2. CDR1 is MDHEN and CDR2 is SYDVKM in the germline V gene. This CDR3 region has 15 residues. The junction had 6 bases not matched to a gene; V was cut back by 3 bases and J by 5 bases. CDR3 sequence: CASSFLLAGAETQYF. In DNA form, the CDR3 reads TGTGCCAGCAGTTTTCTCCTAGCGGGAGCGGAGACCCAGTACTTC.

This clonotype showed up just a few times. The J gene is TRBJ2-1, the V gene TRBV20-1; possibly TRBD1 or TRBD2 for D (5 bases each). The V end lost 1 base, the J end lost 4 bases, and 14 bases lay between the germline ends. Germline-derived CDR1 and CDR2 are DFQATT and SNEGSKA (reference sequence). The CDR3 is 15 residues long. The CDR3 reads CSARGPEGHYNEQFF. The CDR3, as DNA: TGCAGTGCTAGAGGGCCCGAGGGGCATTACAATGAGCAGTTCTTC.

This clonotype was counted at least ten times. The chain links TRBV27 to TRBJ1-2; D is possibly TRBD1 (5 bases). V dropped 7 bases and J dropped 6 bases, with 24 bases sitting between them. Germline V gene lookup returns CDR1 MNHEY and CDR2 SMNVEV (reference sequence). CDR3 length: 16 residues. Written as DNA, the CDR3 is TGTGCCAGCATCACTCCCGAGCCTGGGGCCGGGGATGGCTACACCTTC. It specifies CASITPEPGAGDGYTF.

This clonotype was seen only a few times. V is TRBV29-1 and J is TRBJ2-7, with D perhaps assigned TRBD1 or TRBD2 (5 bases each). The V gene's germline CDR1 is SQVTM and CDR2 ANQGSEA. The CDR3 totals 12 residues. Trimming cost V 7 bases and J 0 bases, with 10 bases left between them. The CDR3 sequence is CSAEGSSYEQYF. The DNA of the CDR3 is TGCAGCGCCGAGGGGAGCTCCTACGAGCAGTACTTC.

This clonotype was observed at least ten times. The gene calls are TRBV28 and TRBJ1-1; no definite D call. V dropped 5 bases and J dropped 4 bases, with 8 bases sitting between them. CDR1 is MDHEN, CDR2 SYDVKM, per germline. The length of the CDR3 is 12 residues. The DNA for the CDR3 is TGTGCCAGCAGTCGGACGGCCACTGAAGCTTTCTTT. Translation: CASSRTATEAFF.

This clonotype was found many times. The chain combines TRBV12-3 or TRBV12-4 with TRBJ2-7; the D gene could be TRBD1 or TRBD2 (6 bases each). Trimming removed 6 bases from V and 4 bases from J, with 19 bases in between. CDR3 length equals 15 residues. This CDR3 reads CASSHRSGARYEQYF. The CDR3 DNA reads TGTGCCAGCAGCCATCGATCGGGGGCTCGTTACGAGCAGTACTTC.

Turning to this clonotype: One base away lies a much larger clone, so this may be a sequencing read error. The chain combines TRBV7-3 with TRBJ2-1, with 12 bases identical to TRBD2. From germline, CDR1 is SGHTA and CDR2 FQGTGA. The CDR3 consists of 14 residues. CDR3 nucleotides: TGTGCCAGCAGCTTGACTAGCGGGAGCTTAGAGCGGTTCTTC. Its translation: CASSLTSGSLERFF.

The sample holds a few counts of this clonotype. CDR3 protein: CASSRPVSGELFF. The CDR3 DNA follows: TGCGCCAGCAGCCGACCGGTGTCCGGGGAGCTGTTTTTT. This sequence joins TRBV4-1 and TRBJ2-2; no definite D call. CDR3 length: 13 residues. Germline CDR1 MGHRA, CDR2 YSYEKL. The ends were cut back, 4 bases at V and 6 bases at J, with 9 bases in the middle.